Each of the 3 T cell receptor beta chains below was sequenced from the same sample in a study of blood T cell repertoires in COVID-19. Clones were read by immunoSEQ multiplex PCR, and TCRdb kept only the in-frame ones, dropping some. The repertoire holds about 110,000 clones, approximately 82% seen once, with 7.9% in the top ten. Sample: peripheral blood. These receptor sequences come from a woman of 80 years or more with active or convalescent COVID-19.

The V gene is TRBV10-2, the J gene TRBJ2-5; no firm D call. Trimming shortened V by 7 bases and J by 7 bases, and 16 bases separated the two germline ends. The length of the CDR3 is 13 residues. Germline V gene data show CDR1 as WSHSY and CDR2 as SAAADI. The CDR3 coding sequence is TGCGCCAGCACCTCCGCGGTTACCAGGACCCAGTACTTC. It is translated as CASTSAVTRTQYF.

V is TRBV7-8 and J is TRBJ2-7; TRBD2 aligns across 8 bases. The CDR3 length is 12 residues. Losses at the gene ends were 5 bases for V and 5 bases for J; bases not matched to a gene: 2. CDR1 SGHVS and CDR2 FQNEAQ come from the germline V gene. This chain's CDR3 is CASSRGGDEQYF. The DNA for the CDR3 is TGTGCCAGCAGCCGGGGGGGAGACGAGCAGTACTTC.

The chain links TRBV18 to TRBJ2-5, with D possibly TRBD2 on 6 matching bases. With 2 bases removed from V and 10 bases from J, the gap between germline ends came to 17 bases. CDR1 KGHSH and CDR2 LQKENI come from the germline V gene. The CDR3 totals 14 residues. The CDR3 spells CASSPFNRGRGQYF. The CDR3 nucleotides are TGTGCCAGCTCACCATTCAACCGAGGGCGGGGCCAGTACTTC.